This record covers a single T cell receptor (beta chain). Trimming removed 1 base at V and 3 bases at J, with 22 bases between. This CDR3 is built from 17 residues. CDR1 and CDR2 from the germline V gene are DFQATT and SNEGSKA (reference sequence). The source of the sample is a study of T cells in Graves' hyperthyroidism and ophthalmopathy. RNA transcripts yielded amplified TCR beta CDR3 regions. A first-round RT-PCR of the TCR CDR3 used the HTBI primer set. TCRdb re-called the multiplex PCR reads through MiXCR, storing one row per CDR3 protein. The data hold over 700,000 distinct CDR3 sequences, with about 35% observed a single time. It was considered stable Graves' hyperthyroidism when ophthalmopathy did not progress within 18 months.

The J gene is TRBJ2-7, the V gene TRBV20-1; a possible D gene is TRBD2 (6 bases). This TCR was sampled from a woman between 40 and 55 years old with Graves' hyperthyroidism. Sequenced material: blood. CDR3 nucleotide sequence: TGCAGTGCTAGAGTGGGGGTTACGGGAGAGGTACGCTACGAGCAGTACTTC. Amino acid sequence: CSARVGVTGEVRYEQYF.